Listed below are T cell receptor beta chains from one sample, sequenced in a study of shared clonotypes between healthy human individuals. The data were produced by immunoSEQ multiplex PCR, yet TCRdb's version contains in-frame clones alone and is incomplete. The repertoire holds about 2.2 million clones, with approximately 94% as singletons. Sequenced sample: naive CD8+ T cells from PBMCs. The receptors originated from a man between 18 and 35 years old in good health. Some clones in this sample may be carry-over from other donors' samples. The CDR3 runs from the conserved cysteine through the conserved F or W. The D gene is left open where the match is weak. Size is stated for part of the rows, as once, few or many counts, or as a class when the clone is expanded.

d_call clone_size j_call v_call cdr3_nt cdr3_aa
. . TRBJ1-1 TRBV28 TGTGCCAGCGGGGCAGGGGAAGGGGACACTGAAGCTTTCTTT CASGAGEGDTEAFF
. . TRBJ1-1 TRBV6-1 TGTGCCAGCAAAGGGCGGGGTGAAGCTTTCTTT CASKGRGEAFF
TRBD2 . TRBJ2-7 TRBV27 TGTGCCAGCAGTTTACGGGGAGGGCCCCTATCCTACGAGCAGTACTTC CASSLRGGPLSYEQYF
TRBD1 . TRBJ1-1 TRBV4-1 TGCGCCAGCAGCCAAGATGATTTTGGGACAGGAGGGGTGGTGATTACTGAAGCTTTCTTT CASSQDDFGTGGVVITEAFF
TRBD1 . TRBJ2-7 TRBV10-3 TGTGCCATCAGTGAGTCGGGCGGGACAGGGTACGAGCAGTACTTC CAISESGGTGYEQYF
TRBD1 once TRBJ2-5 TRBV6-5 TGTGCCAGCAGTTTCCTCCCCGGGACAGGGAATGAGACCCAGTACTTC CASSFLPGTGNETQYF
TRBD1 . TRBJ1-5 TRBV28 TGTGCCAGCAGTGACAGGGGGTTGGGCAATCAGCCCCAGCATTTT CASSDRGLGNQPQHF
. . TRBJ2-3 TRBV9 TGTGCCAGCAGGGGCGGGGGCACAGATACGCAGTATTTT CASRGGGTDTQYF
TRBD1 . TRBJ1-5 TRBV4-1 TGCGCCAGCAGCCAAGATGGGACAGCGAAATTCAATCAGCCCCAGCATTTT CASSQDGTAKFNQPQHF
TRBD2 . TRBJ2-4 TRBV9 TGTGCCAGCAGCGCTAGTTTGACTAGCGGCAAAAACATTCAGTACTTC CASSASLTSGKNIQYF
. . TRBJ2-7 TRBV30 TGTGCCTGGAGTAGCGATACCTACGAGCAGTACTTC CAWSSDTYEQYF
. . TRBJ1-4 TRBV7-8 TGTGCCAGCAGCCCCAACCCTGGGGGAGCAACTAATGAAAAACTGTTTTTT CASSPNPGGATNEKLFF
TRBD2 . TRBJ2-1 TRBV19 TGTGCCAGTAGTCCCCGGACTAGGAGCTACAATGAGCAGTTCTTC CASSPRTRSYNEQFF
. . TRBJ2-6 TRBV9 TGTGCCAGCAGCGTAGGCAGGCCCTCTGGGGCCAACGTCCTGACTTTC CASSVGRPSGANVLTF
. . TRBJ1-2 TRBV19 TGTGCCAGCCGTCTACCTAATAACTATGGCTACACCTTC CASRLPNNYGYTF
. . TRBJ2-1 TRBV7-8 TGTGCCAGCAGCTTATTGGAAGGGGGCAATGAGCAGTTCTTC CASSLLEGGNEQFF
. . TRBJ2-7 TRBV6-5 TGTGCCAGCAGTTACTCCGGGACTGGCTACGAGCAGTACTTC CASSYSGTGYEQYF
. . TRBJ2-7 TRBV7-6 TGTGCCAGCAAGATGGGCGGAGGATCATACGAGCAGTACTTC CASKMGGGSYEQYF
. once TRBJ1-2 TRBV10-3 TGTGCCATCAGTGAGAGGATGCAGGACGCAGGCTATGGCTACACCTTC CAISERMQDAGYGYTF
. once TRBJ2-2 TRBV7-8 TGTGCCAGCAGCTTATTCAAGAACACCGGGGAGCTGTTTTTT CASSLFKNTGELFF
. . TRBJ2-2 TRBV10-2 TGCGCCAGCAACGACTGGGGCGGGGAGCTGTTTTTT CASNDWGGELFF
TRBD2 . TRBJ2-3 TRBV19 TGTGCCAGGGCGACAGCGGGGGCGGCTTTAGATACGCAGTATTTT CARATAGAALDTQYF
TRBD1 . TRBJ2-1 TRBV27 TGTGCCAGCAGTTGGGACAGTCGCTACAATGAGCAGTTCTTC CASSWDSRYNEQFF
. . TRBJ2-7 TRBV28 TGTGCCAGCAGAGAGGACCTCAGCGGGCAACGGTCCTACGAGCAGTACTTC CASREDLSGQRSYEQYF